This TCR beta chain originates from a study of blood T cells in healthy people across ages. Using a J-beta primer mix together with a sample-barcoded 5' primer, a second PCR was run for roughly 6 to 11 cycles. TCRdb re-derived calls from the 5' RACE reads in MiXCR, one entry per CDR3 protein. The sample has 800,000 to 1,000,000 distinct CDR3 sequences; around 48% are singletons. V was clipped by 0 bases and J by 4 bases, with 4 bases between them. Germline assignment: CDR1 SGDLS and CDR2 YYNGEE. The CDR3 has 13 amino acids. The origin of this receptor is a man aged 25-45 years in good health. The chain employs TRBV9 and TRBJ2-2; D is unclear. What was sequenced was blood. For the CDR3, the DNA is TGTGCCAGCAGCGTAGCTAGCACCGGGGAGCTGTTTTTT. Translation gives CASSVASTGELFF. Filled out from reference TRBV9 and TRBJ2-2, the complete variable domain reads DSGVTQTPKHLITATGQRVTLRCSPRSGDLSVYWYQQSLDQGLQFLIQYYNGEERAKGNILERFSAQQFPDLHSELNLSSLELGDSALYFCASSVASTGELFFGEGSRLTVL.